The clone carrying this TCR beta chain was seen ten or more times. The sample originates from a study of immune characterization of retroperitoneal liposarcoma. TCRdb re-called the PCR reads with MiXCR, one entry per CDR3 protein. The profile shows 10,000 or so distinct CDR3 sequences, approximately 27% of them singletons. The V and J ends lost 5 bases and 7 bases, in that order; junction bases with no gene match: 9. The CDR3 contains 17 residues. Germline assignment: CDR1 MNHNS and CDR2 SASEGT. The TCR sequence derives from a male donor with retroperitoneal liposarcoma. The rearrangement links TRBV6-1 to TRBJ2-2; 14 nucleotides line up with TRBD2. Sequencing used tumor tissue. The CDR3 loop reads CASSPIGLAGGGGELFF. The CDR3 DNA is TGTGCCAGCAGTCCCATCGGACTAGCGGGAGGAGGCGGGGAGCTGTTTTTT.